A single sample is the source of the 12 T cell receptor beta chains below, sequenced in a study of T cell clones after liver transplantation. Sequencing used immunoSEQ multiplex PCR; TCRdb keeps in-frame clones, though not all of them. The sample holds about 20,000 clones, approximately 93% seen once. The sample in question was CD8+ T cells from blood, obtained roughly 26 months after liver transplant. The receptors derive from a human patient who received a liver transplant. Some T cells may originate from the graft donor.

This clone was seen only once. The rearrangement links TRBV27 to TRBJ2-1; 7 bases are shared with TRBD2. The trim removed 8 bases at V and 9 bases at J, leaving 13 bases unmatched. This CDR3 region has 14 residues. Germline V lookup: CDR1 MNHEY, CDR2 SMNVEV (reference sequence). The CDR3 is CASSWGEGLGEQFF. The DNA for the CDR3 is TGTGCCAGCTCTTGGGGGGAGGGCCTTGGTGAGCAGTTCTTC.

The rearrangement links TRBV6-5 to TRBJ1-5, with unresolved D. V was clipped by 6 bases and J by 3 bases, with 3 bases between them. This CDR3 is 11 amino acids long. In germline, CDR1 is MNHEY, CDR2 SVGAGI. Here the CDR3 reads CASRDNQPQHF. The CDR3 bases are TGTGCCAGCAGGGACAATCAGCCCCAGCATTTT.

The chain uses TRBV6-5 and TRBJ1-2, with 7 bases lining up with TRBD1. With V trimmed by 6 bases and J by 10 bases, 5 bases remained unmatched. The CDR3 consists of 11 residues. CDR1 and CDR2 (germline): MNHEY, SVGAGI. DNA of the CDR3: TGTGCCAGCAGCCAGGGGGAGGACTACACCTTC. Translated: CASSQGEDYTF.

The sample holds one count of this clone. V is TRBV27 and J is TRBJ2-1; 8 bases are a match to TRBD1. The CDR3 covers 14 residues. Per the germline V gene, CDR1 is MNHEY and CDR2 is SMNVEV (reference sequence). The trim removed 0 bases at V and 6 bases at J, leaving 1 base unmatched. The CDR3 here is CASSLSGTGNEQFF. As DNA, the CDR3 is TGTGCCAGCAGTTTATCGGGGACAGGCAATGAGCAGTTCTTC.

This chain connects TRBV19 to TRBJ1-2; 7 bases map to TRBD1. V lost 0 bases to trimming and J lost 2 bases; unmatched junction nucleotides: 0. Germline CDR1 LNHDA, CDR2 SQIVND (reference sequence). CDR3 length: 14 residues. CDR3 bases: TGTGCCAGTAGTATAGAACAGGGGAACTATGGCTACACCTTC. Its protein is CASSIEQGNYGYTF. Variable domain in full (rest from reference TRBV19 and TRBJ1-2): DGGITQSPKYLFRKEGQNVTLSCEQNLNHDAMYWYRQDPGQGLRLIYYSQIVNDFQKGDIAEGYSVSREKKESFPLTVTSAQKNPTAFYLCASSIEQGNYGYTFGSGTRLTVV.

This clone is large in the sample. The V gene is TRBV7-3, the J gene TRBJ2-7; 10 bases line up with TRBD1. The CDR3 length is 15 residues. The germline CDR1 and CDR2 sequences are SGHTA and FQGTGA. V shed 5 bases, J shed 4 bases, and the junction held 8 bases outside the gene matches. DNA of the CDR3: TGTGCCAGCAGCCGAGGGACAGGGGAGGGGTACGAGCAGTACTTC. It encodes CASSRGTGEGYEQYF.

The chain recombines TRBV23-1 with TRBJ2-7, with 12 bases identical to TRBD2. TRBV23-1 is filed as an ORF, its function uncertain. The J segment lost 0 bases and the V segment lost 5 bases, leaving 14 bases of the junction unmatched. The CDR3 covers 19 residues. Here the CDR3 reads CASSCPGGLAGVSSYEQYF. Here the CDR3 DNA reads TGCGCCAGCAGTTGCCCCGGGGGACTAGCGGGCGTAAGCTCCTACGAGCAGTACTTC.

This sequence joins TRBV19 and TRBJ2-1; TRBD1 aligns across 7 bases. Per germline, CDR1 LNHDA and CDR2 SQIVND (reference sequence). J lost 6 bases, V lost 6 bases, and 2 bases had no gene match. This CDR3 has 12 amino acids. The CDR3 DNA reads TGTGCCAGTAGGGGGACAGTCAATGAGCAGTTCTTC. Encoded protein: CASRGTVNEQFF.

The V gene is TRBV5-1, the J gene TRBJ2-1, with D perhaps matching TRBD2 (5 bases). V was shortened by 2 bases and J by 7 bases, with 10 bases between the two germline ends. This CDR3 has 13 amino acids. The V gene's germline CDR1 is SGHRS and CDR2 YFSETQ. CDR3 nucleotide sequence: TGCGCCAGCAGCTTTATGGAGGATAATGAGCAGTTCTTC. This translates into CASSFMEDNEQFF.

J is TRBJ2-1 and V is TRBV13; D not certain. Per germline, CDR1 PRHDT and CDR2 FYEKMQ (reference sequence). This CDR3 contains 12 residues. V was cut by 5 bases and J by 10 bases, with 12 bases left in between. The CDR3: CASSPGALEQFF. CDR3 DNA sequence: TGTGCCAGCAGCCCCGGCGCTCTAGAGCAGTTCTTC.

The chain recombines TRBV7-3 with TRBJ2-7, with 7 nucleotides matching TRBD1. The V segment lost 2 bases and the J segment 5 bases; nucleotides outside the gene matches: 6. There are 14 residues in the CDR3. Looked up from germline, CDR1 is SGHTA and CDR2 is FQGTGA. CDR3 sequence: CASSLGDRSDEQYF. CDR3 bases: TGTGCCAGCAGCTTAGGGGACAGATCGGACGAGCAGTACTTC.

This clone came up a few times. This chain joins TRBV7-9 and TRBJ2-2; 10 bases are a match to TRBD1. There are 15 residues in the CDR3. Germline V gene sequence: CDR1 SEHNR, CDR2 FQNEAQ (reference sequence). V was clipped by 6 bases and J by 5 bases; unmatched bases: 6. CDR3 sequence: CASRLPGQGTGELFF. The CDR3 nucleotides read TGTGCCAGCAGGCTACCGGGACAGGGGACCGGGGAGCTGTTTTTT.